This is a list of T cell receptor beta chains from one sample in a study of OX40 agonist ivuxolimab in advanced cancers. The data were produced by immunoSEQ multiplex PCR, yet TCRdb's version contains in-frame clones alone and is incomplete. Of some 70,000 clones listed, less than 95% were seen once; the top ten hold more than 0.85%. The sample here was CD4+ or CD8+ T cells sorted from blood, taken in a trial of the OX40 agonist ivuxolimab. These receptors were taken from an adult with an advanced solid tumor such as melanoma, head and neck, liver or kidney cancer. Each CDR3 is given with its conserved first and last residue. Each record gives: V gene, J gene, D gene, clone size, CDR3 protein, CDR3 DNA. The D gene is left open where the match is weak. The size field is filled for only some rows; it gives once, few, many or a size class.

V: TRBV18
J: TRBJ2-3
D: TRBD2
size: .
CDR3: CASSETSGGYTQYF
DNA: TGTGCCAGCTCGGAGACTAGCGGGGGATATACGCAGTATTTT

V: TRBV6-1
J: TRBJ1-2
D: TRBD1
size: .
CDR3: CASRPGTGGEYGYTF
DNA: TGTGCCAGCAGACCAGGGACAGGGGGCGAGTATGGCTACACCTTC

V: TRBV2
J: TRBJ2-5
D: .
size: .
CDR3: CASSEGTEQETQYF
DNA: TGTGCCAGCAGTGAAGGCACAGAGCAAGAGACCCAGTACTTC

V: TRBV5-1
J: TRBJ2-2
D: .
size: .
CDR3: CASSLGSPTGELFF
DNA: TGCGCCAGCAGCTTGGGTTCTCCCACCGGGGAGCTGTTTTTT

V: TRBV7-2
J: TRBJ2-2
D: .
size: .
CDR3: CASSLEVTSNPGELFF
DNA: TGTGCCAGCAGCTTAGAGGTAACGTCGAACCCCGGGGAGCTGTTTTTT

V: TRBV19
J: TRBJ1-4
D: .
size: .
CDR3: CASSRFATNEKLFF
DNA: TGTGCCAGTAGCCGTTTTGCAACTAATGAAAAACTGTTTTTT

V: TRBV19
J: TRBJ1-4
D: .
size: .
CDR3: CASSIGTTAPELFF
DNA: TGTGCCAGTAGTATAGGGACGACGGCTCCGGAACTGTTTTTT

V: TRBV4-1
J: TRBJ2-1
D: TRBD1
size: .
CDR3: CASSQVTQGSYNEQFF
DNA: TGCGCCAGCAGCCAAGTTACACAGGGGTCCTACAATGAGCAGTTCTTC

V: TRBV11-3
J: TRBJ2-7
D: .
size: .
CDR3: CASSLGQGFTYEQYF
DNA: TGTGCCAGCAGCTTAGGGCAGGGGTTTACCTACGAGCAGTACTTC

V: TRBV6-1
J: TRBJ1-2
D: .
size: .
CDR3: CASGDPARYTF
DNA: TGTGCCAGTGGTGACCCCGCTCGCTACACCTTC

V: TRBV18
J: TRBJ2-3
D: TRBD1
size: few
CDR3: CASSLGQGQTTDTQYF
DNA: TGTGCCAGCTCACTGGGACAGGGGCAAACCACAGATACGCAGTATTTT

V: TRBV18
J: TRBJ2-6
D: .
size: .
CDR3: CASSPPSGGGGANVLTF
DNA: TGTGCCAGCTCACCTCCAAGTGGCGGAGGTGGGGCCAACGTCCTGACTTTC

V: TRBV9
J: TRBJ2-3
D: TRBD1
size: .
CDR3: CASSPGQTFRGADTQYF
DNA: TGTGCCAGCAGCCCGGGACAGACTTTTAGAGGGGCAGATACGCAGTATTTT

V: TRBV19
J: TRBJ2-7
D: TRBD1
size: .
CDR3: CASTDRTGDYEQYF
DNA: TGTGCCAGTACCGACCGAACAGGGGACTACGAGCAGTACTTC

V: TRBV10-3
J: TRBJ2-5
D: .
size: .
CDR3: CAISVQQQETQYF
DNA: TGTGCCATCAGTGTGCAACAGCAAGAGACCCAGTACTTC

V: TRBV28
J: TRBJ2-1
D: .
size: .
CDR3: CASSLMAAGHPHEQFF
DNA: TGTGCCAGCAGTTTAATGGCTGCGGGACATCCGCATGAGCAGTTCTTC

V: TRBV6-6
J: TRBJ2-7
D: TRBD1
size: .
CDR3: CASSYSGQGSYEQYF
DNA: TGTGCCAGCAGTTACTCGGGACAGGGGAGCTACGAGCAGTACTTC

V: TRBV9
J: TRBJ1-5
D: TRBD1
size: .
CDR3: CASSSGQGSNQPQHF
DNA: TGTGCCAGCAGCTCTGGACAGGGGAGCAATCAGCCCCAGCATTTT

V: TRBV7-6
J: TRBJ2-5
D: .
size: .
CDR3: CASSLPAETQYF
DNA: TGTGCCAGCAGCTTACCGGCAGAGACCCAGTACTTC

V: TRBV6-4
J: TRBJ2-7
D: .
size: .
CDR3: CASMPEEQYF
DNA: TGTGCCAGCATGCCGGAAGAGCAGTACTTC

V: TRBV5-4
J: TRBJ2-1
D: .
size: .
CDR3: CASSLRDGNEQFF
DNA: TGTGCCAGCAGCTTGAGGGACGGTAATGAGCAGTTCTTC

V: TRBV11-2
J: TRBJ1-1
D: TRBD1
size: .
CDR3: CASSTRTGGDTEAFF
DNA: TGTGCCAGCAGCACGAGGACAGGGGGGGACACTGAAGCTTTCTTT

V: TRBV19
J: TRBJ1-1
D: .
size: .
CDR3: CASSIIDRAFF
DNA: TGTGCCAGTAGTATAATCGATCGAGCTTTCTTT

V: TRBV7-6
J: TRBJ1-4
D: TRBD1
size: .
CDR3: CASSLSSVQGAPNEKLFF
DNA: TGTGCCAGCAGCTTATCATCTGTCCAGGGGGCGCCTAATGAAAAACTGTTTTTT

V: TRBV5-1
J: TRBJ2-1
D: .
size: .
CDR3: CASSLGGAYNEQFF
DNA: TGCGCCAGCAGCTTGGGGGGCGCCTACAATGAGCAGTTCTTC

V: TRBV11-2
J: TRBJ2-1
D: TRBD1
size: .
CDR3: CASGRGLTNEQFF
DNA: TGTGCCAGCGGCAGGGGGCTTACAAATGAGCAGTTCTTC

V: TRBV30
J: TRBJ2-2
D: TRBD1
size: .
CDR3: CACKTGTAHGELFF
DNA: TGTGCCTGTAAAACCGGGACAGCCCACGGGGAGCTGTTTTTT

V: TRBV4-1
J: TRBJ2-5
D: TRBD2
size: .
CDR3: CASSQGLARQETQYF
DNA: TGCGCCAGCAGCCAGGGACTAGCGCGCCAAGAGACCCAGTACTTC

V: TRBV6-5
J: TRBJ2-1
D: .
size: .
CDR3: CASRDRNEQFF
DNA: TGTGCCAGCAGGGACCGGAATGAGCAGTTCTTC

V: TRBV7-3
J: TRBJ2-3
D: TRBD2
size: .
CDR3: CASSSSSGGTTDTQYF
DNA: TGTGCCAGCAGCTCCTCGAGCGGGGGGACCACAGATACGCAGTATTTT

V: TRBV2
J: TRBJ1-2
D: TRBD1
size: .
CDR3: CATRGQDNYGYTF
DNA: TGTGCCACACGGGGACAGGATAACTATGGCTACACCTTC

V: TRBV10-3
J: TRBJ2-3
D: .
size: .
CDR3: CAISDLQGTDTQYF
DNA: TGTGCCATCAGTGACTTACAGGGTACAGATACGCAGTATTTT